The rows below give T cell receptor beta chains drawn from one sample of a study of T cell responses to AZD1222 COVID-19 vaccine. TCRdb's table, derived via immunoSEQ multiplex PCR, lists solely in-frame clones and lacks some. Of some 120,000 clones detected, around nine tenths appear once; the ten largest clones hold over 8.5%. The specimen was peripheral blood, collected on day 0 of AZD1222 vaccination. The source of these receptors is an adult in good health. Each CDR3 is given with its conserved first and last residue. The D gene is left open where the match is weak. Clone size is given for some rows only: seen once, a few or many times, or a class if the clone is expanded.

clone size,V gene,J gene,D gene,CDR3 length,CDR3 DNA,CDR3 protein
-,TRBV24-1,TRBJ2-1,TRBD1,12,TGTGCCTCAGGACAGGGGGGTGGAGAGCAGTTCTTC,CASGQGGGEQFF
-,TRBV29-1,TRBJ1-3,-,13,TGCAGCGTTGAATCCCGGGGTGGAAACACCATATATTTT,CSVESRGGNTIYF
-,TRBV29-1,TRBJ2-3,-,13,TGCAGCGTTGAACCTACTGGTGCGAATACGCAGTATTTT,CSVEPTGANTQYF
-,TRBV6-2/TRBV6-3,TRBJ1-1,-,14,TGTGCCAGCAGTTACTCGGTGACGAACACTGAAGCTTTCTTT,CASSYSVTNTEAFF
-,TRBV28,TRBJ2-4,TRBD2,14,TGTGCCAGCAGGGCGGGGGGGGCCAAAAACATTCAGTACTTC,CASRAGGAKNIQYF
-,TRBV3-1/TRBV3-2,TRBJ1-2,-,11,TGTGCCAGCAGCCAAATGGATGGCTACACCTTC,CASSQMDGYTF
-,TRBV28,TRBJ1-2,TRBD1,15,TGTGCCAGCAGGGGGACAGGGGTCCGGTACTATGGCTACACCTTC,CASRGTGVRYYGYTF
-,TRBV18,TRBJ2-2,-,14,TGTGCCAGCTCACCAACAGGAATCGGCGGGGAGCTGTTTTTT,CASSPTGIGGELFF
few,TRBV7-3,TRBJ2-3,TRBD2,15,TGTGCCAGCAGCTTTGGAGCGGGAGGGTGGGATACGCAGTATTTT,CASSFGAGGWDTQYF
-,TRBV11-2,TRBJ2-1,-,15,TGTGCCAGCAGCTTAGGCCAGGGATCCTACAATGAGCAGTTCTTC,CASSLGQGSYNEQFF
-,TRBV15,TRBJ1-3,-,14,TGTGCCACCAGCAGACCCGGGACCGGGAACACCATATATTTT,CATSRPGTGNTIYF
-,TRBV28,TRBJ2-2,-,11,TGTGCCAGCAGTGCAACCGGGGAGCTGTTTTTT,CASSATGELFF
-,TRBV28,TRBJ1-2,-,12,TGTGCCAGCAGTACCGGTCTCTATGGCTACACCTTC,CASSTGLYGYTF
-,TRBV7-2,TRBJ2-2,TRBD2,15,TGTGCCAGCAGCTTAGCCGGAGGACTAGCGGGTTTGCTGTTTTTT,CASSLAGGLAGLLFF
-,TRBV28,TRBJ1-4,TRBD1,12,TGTGCCGGAGGGGGCGTTAATGAAAAACTGTTTTTT,CAGGGVNEKLFF
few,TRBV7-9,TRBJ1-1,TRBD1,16,TGTGCCAGCAGCCCCGCGAGGGGGCAGGGGTTCACTGAAGCTTTCTTT,CASSPARGQGFTEAFF
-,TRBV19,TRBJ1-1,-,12,TGTGCCAGTAACACTAAGGACACTGAAGCTTTCTTT,CASNTKDTEAFF
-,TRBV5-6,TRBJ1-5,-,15,TGTGCCAGCAGCTTCCGACAGGTTAGCAATCAGCCCCAGCATTTT,CASSFRQVSNQPQHF
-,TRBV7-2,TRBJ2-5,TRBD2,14,TGTGCCAGCAGCTTTCGGGGTAGCGGGGAGACCCAGTACTTC,CASSFRGSGETQYF
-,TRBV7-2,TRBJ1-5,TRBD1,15,TGTGCCAGCAGCTCCGACGGGACAGGGAATCGGCCCCAGCATTTT,CASSSDGTGNRPQHF
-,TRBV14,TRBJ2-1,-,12,TGTGCCAGCAGCCGACAGTATCAAGAGCAGTTCTTC,CASSRQYQEQFF
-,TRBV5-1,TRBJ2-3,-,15,TGCGCCAGCCTCAAAAATGGCGTGAGCACAGATACGCAGTATTTT,CASLKNGVSTDTQYF
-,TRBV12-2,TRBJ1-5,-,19,TGTGCAAGTCGCTTAGTAAATAACAGGGGGCGGAGGGGCAATCAGCCCCAGCATTTT,CASRLVNNRGRRGNQPQHF
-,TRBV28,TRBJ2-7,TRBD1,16,TGTGCCAGCAGTCCCCCGTCGACAGGGGGGAGGTACGAGCAGTACTTC,CASSPPSTGGRYEQYF
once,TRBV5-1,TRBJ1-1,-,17,TGCGCCAGCAGCTCAAAACCTCGACTGGGAGGGGACACTGAAGCTTTCTTT,CASSSKPRLGGDTEAFF
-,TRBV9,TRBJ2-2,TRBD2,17,TGTGCCAGCAGCCGAGCTGAACTAGCGGGAGACGCCGGGGAGCTGTTTTTT,CASSRAELAGDAGELFF
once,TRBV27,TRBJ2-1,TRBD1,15,TGTGCCAGCAGTCCGGGACAGGGGGCCTACAATGAGCAGTTCTTC,CASSPGQGAYNEQFF
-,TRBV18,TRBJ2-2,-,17,TGTGCCAGCTCACCTCCCCTCCAGACTAGGGCCACCGGGGAGCTGTTTTTT,CASSPPLQTRATGELFF
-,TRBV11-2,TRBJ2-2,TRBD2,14,TGTGCCAGCAGCTCGATAGCGGGAGGAAGGGAGCTGTTTTTT,CASSSIAGGRELFF
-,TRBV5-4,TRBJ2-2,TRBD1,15,TGTGCCAGCAGCAAGGGACAGGCGGGGACCGGGGAGCTGTTTTTT,CASSKGQAGTGELFF
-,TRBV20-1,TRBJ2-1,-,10,TGCAGTGCTACCCGGGACTTCCAGTTCTTC,CSATRDFQFF
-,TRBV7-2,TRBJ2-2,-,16,TGTGCCAGCAGCCCACAGGGTTCCCTGGGGACCGGGGAGCTGTTTTTT,CASSPQGSLGTGELFF
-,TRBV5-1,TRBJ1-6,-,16,TGCGCCAGCAGCCCTGGGGGAGGACAGCTCAATTCACCCCTCCACTTT,CASSPGGGQLNSPLHF
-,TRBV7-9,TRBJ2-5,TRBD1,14,TGTGCCAGCGGATTGGGACAGCCCAAAGAGACCCAGTACTTC,CASGLGQPKETQYF
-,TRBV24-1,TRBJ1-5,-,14,TGTGCCACCAGGGGGGGCGGTGCGAGTCAGCCCCAGCATTTT,CATRGGGASQPQHF